Listed below are T cell receptor beta chains from one sample, sequenced in a study of memory CD4+ T cells and cytomegalovirus serostatus. This table comes from immunoSEQ multiplex PCR, and its TCRdb copy is limited to in-frame clones, with some not included. The sample holds 50,000 to 55,000 clones, under 80% seen once. Material: memory CD4+ T cells from blood. These TCRs come from an adult in good health and CMV-seronegative. Both conserved end residues are part of each CDR3. D genes are given only for firm matches. Clone size is shown for a subset of rows, as once, few, many or a class of expanded clone.

>TRBD1|NA|TRBJ1-5|TRBV10-3
CAISGWGQTHGNQPQHF
TGTGCCATCAGTGGATGGGGACAGACCCATGGCAATCAGCCCCAGCATTTT
>NA|NA|TRBJ2-3|TRBV5-6
CASSSLSGVWTDTQYF
TGTGCCAGCAGCTCATTGTCAGGGGTTTGGACAGATACGCAGTATTTT
>TRBD1|NA|TRBJ2-7|TRBV4-2
CASSQTGTGPYEQYF
TGTGCCAGCAGCCAAACCGGGACAGGGCCCTACGAGCAGTACTTC
>NA|NA|TRBJ1-2|TRBV19
CASSRQARDYGYTF
TGTGCCAGTAGTAGGCAGGCCAGGGACTATGGCTACACCTTC
>TRBD1|NA|TRBJ2-3|TRBV7-6
CASSLAVRDRVVTDTQYF
TGTGCCAGCAGCTTAGCGGTCCGGGACAGGGTGGTCACAGATACGCAGTATTTT
>NA|NA|TRBJ2-3|TRBV6-1
CASSGGSRADTQYF
TGTGCCAGCAGTGGAGGAAGCCGAGCAGATACGCAGTATTTT
>NA|NA|TRBJ1-2|TRBV29-1
CSVGARDDYGYTF
TGCAGCGTTGGGGCCAGGGACGACTATGGCTACACCTTC
>TRBD1|once|TRBJ1-5|TRBV7-9
CASSLFGQGLGSNQPQHF
TGTGCCAGCAGCTTATTCGGACAGGGGCTCGGTAGCAATCAGCCCCAGCATTTT
>NA|NA|TRBJ2-4|TRBV2
CASSRGGGATKNIQYF
TGTGCCAGCAGCCGAGGAGGGGGGGCAACCAAAAACATTCAGTACTTC
>NA|NA|TRBJ2-2|TRBV27
CASSARGLDTGELFF
TGTGCCAGCTCTGCCAGGGGATTGGACACCGGGGAGCTGTTTTTT
>NA|NA|TRBJ1-1|TRBV6-5
CASSYSNRNTEAFF
TGTGCCAGCAGTTACTCGAACAGGAACACTGAAGCTTTCTTT
>NA|NA|TRBJ1-5|TRBV5-6
CASSLGQDQPQHF
TGTGCCAGCAGCTTGGGCCAGGATCAGCCCCAGCATTTT
>NA|NA|TRBJ2-3|TRBV6-6
CASSYTGDTQYF
TGTGCCAGCAGTTACACAGGAGATACGCAGTATTTT
>NA|NA|TRBJ1-1|TRBV19
CASSIARRFDEAFF
TGTGCCAGTAGTATAGCCCGACGGTTCGATGAAGCTTTCTTT
>NA|NA|TRBJ2-1|TRBV6-5
CASSYSSVQFF
TGTGCCAGCAGTTACTCGTCGGTGCAGTTCTTC
>NA|once|TRBJ2-4|TRBV6-6
CASSYSGNTQYF
TGTGCCAGCAGTTACTCAGGCAACACTCAGTACTTC
>NA|NA|TRBJ1-4|TRBV5-4
CASSLAGIRGEKLFF
TGTGCCAGCAGCTTGGCCGGGATCAGGGGTGAAAAACTGTTTTTT
>TRBD2|NA|TRBJ2-3|TRBV6-1
CASSVTSGVGDTQYF
TGTGCCAGCAGTGTGACTAGCGGGGTGGGAGATACGCAGTATTTT
>TRBD1|few|TRBJ1-2|TRBV30
CAWSGMTGDYGYTF
TGTGCCTGGAGCGGGATGACAGGGGACTATGGCTACACCTTC
>TRBD2|NA|TRBJ2-3|TRBV9
CASSAVSGGSTDTQYF
TGTGCCAGCAGCGCGGTTAGCGGGGGGAGCACAGATACGCAGTATTTT
>NA|once|TRBJ2-2|TRBV5-1
CASSLNAGANTGELFF
TGCGCCAGCAGCTTGAACGCGGGGGCAAACACCGGGGAGCTGTTTTTT
>NA|NA|TRBJ1-2|TRBV6-1
CASSLPGGSYGYTF
TGTGCCAGCAGTTTACCCGGGGGGAGCTATGGCTACACCTTC
>NA|NA|TRBJ1-2|TRBV14
CASSQTVGREGVPSYGYTF
TGTGCCAGCAGCCAAACCGTGGGCAGGGAAGGGGTCCCCAGCTATGGCTACACCTTC
>TRBD2|once|TRBJ2-5|TRBV6-1
CAGTSGGYKETQYF
TGTGCCGGTACTAGCGGGGGCTACAAAGAGACCCAGTACTTC
>NA|NA|TRBJ1-4|TRBV9
CASSVGDFKEKLFF
TGTGCCAGCAGCGTAGGGGATTTCAAAGAAAAACTGTTTTTT
>NA|NA|TRBJ2-5|TRBV5-5
CASSAGTYQETQYF
TGTGCCAGCAGCGCGGGAACCTACCAAGAGACCCAGTACTTC
>NA|NA|TRBJ1-1|TRBV10-3
CAISIDRWNTEAFF
TGTGCCATCAGTATTGACAGGTGGAACACTGAAGCTTTCTTT
>TRBD1|NA|TRBJ2-2|TRBV10-3
CAMNRGGTGELFF
TGTGCCATGAACAGGGGCGGGACCGGGGAGCTGTTTTTT
>NA|once|TRBJ2-7|TRBV11-2
CASGVPAIYEQYF
TGTGCCAGCGGCGTGCCAGCAATCTACGAGCAGTACTTC
>NA|once|TRBJ1-3|TRBV19
CASSPGTFSGNTIYF
TGTGCCAGTAGTCCCGGGACTTTCTCTGGAAACACCATATATTTT
>TRBD2|NA|TRBJ2-4|TRBV2
CASRTGGGAAKNIQYF
TGTGCCAGCAGAACCGGCGGGGGGGCGGCCAAAAACATTCAGTACTTC
>NA|NA|TRBJ2-2|TRBV4-2
CASSLRNRGAGTGELFF
TGTGCCAGCAGCCTGCGTAATCGGGGCGCTGGCACCGGGGAGCTGTTTTTT
>NA|NA|TRBJ2-3|TRBV10-1
CATKPTGSSTDTQYF
TGCGCCACAAAACCGACAGGCTCTAGCACAGATACGCAGTATTTT